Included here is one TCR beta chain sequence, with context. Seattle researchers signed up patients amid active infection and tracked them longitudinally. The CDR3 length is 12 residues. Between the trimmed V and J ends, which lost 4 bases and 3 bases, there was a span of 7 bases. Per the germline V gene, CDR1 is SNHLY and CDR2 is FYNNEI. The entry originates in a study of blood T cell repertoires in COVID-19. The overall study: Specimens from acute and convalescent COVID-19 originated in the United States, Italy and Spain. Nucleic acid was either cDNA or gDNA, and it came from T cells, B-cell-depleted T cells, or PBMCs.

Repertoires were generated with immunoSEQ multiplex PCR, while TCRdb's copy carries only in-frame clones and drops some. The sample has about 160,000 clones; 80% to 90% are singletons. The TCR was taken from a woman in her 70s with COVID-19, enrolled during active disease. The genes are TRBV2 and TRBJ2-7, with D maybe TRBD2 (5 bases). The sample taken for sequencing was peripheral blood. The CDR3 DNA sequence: TGTGCCAGCAGTGTCCGGGGCTACGAGCAGTACTTC. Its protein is CASSVRGYEQYF.